The present TCR beta chain was sequenced within a study of early T cells in non-severe SARS-CoV-2 infection. In its sample, this clonotype was seen many times. TCRdb called the 5' RACE reads again in MiXCR, with one record for every CDR3 protein. This sample has about 40,000 distinct CDR3 sequences, with about 5.9% found just once. Germline assignment: CDR1 MDHEN and CDR2 SYDVKM. CDR3 size: 11 residues. With 3 bases removed from V and 6 bases from J, the gap between germline ends came to 5 bases. The sample here was whole blood, taken at baseline. The TCR comes from an adult who was a healthcare worker with PCR-confirmed SARS-CoV-2 infection or an uninfected control (not recorded which). The chain recombines TRBV28 with TRBJ1-2; D remains ambiguous. The chain's CDR3 is CASSFSHGYTF. The CDR3 DNA reads as TGTGCCAGCAGTTTCTCACATGGCTACACCTTC.